This T cell receptor (beta chain) was recovered during a study of T cell repertoires in cytomegalovirus infection. CDR3 length equals 12 residues. Trimming cost V 8 bases and J 2 bases, with 9 bases left between them. Note on this clonotype: Its antigen remains unidentified.

A single record per CDR3 protein comes from TCRdb applying MiXCR to the reads. The table records about 830,000 distinct CDR3 sequences, 30% to 35% of them present only once. Sequences were derived from cultured CD8+ T cells from PBMCs, sampled from culture after CMV antigen stimulation. This TCR derives from a human donor in good health (CMV status not recorded). Some clones in this sample may be carry-over from other donors' samples. This chain joins TRBV12-3 or TRBV12-4 and TRBJ2-5; D is undetermined. The CDR3 region is CASADFQETQYF. CDR3 coding DNA: TGTGCCAGCGCGGATTTTCAAGAGACCCAGTACTTC.